This TCR beta chain emerged from a study of response to subunit inactivated influenza vaccine. Study-wide findings and caveats: The authors suggested that few new T cells are recruited per seasonal influenza vaccination.

Each CDR3 protein gets one entry after TCRdb re-called the RT-PCR reads with MiXCR. The sample has more than 550,000 distinct CDR3 sequences, around 10% seen once. This clonotype occurred many times. As yet, its antigen is unknown. The same sample was also used in a study of T cells expressing NK-cell markers. That study adds: TCR beta cDNA was made by 5'RACE template switching with UMIs. The authors derived TCR beta repertoires from sorted CD3+CD56+NKG2C+, CD3+CD56+NKG2C- and CD3+CD56-NKG2C+ T cells. Each of over 5 donors carried dominant NKG2C+ clonotypes accounting for about 1.0-7.5% of CD8+ T cells. There remained a lack of clarity about HCMV specificity of expanded NKG2C+ T cell clones.

The receptor's source is a man over 45 who received an inactivated influenza vaccine. The input for sequencing was PBMCs from blood, taken on the day of vaccination.

This CDR3 reads CTINPSYREGYGNEQFF. The DNA for the CDR3 is TGTACCATCAATCCCAGTTACAGGGAAGGATATGGCAATGAGCAGTTCTTC. The chain has TRBV11-1 and TRBJ2-1; a possible D gene is TRBD1 (6 bases). Looked up from germline, CDR1 is SGHAT and CDR2 is FQDESV (reference sequence). This CDR3 spans 17 amino acids.